These 15 T cell receptor beta chains originate from one sample sequenced in a study of blood T cells in healthy people across ages (dated by TCRdb to about 2015). Libraries were built with 5' RACE. The instrument given in TCRdb is Illumina HiSeq 2500. The second PCR ran for roughly 6 to 11 cycles and used a J-beta primer mix along with a sample-barcoded 5' primer. TCRdb trimmed the raw reads at Q25, called clones with MiXCR and kept productive beta chains. Rows merge per CDR3 protein into single entries with the most common DNA and genes. The sample profile shows fewer than 950,000 distinct CDR3 sequences; about 36% of them were found once. The ten largest account for roughly 13% of the sample. Sequencing was performed on blood. These receptors all come from a man aged 18-30 years in good health.

The genes are TRBV4-1 and TRBJ1-1; TRBD1 is a possible D gene (5 bases). Trimming cost V 4 bases and J 6 bases, with 18 bases left between them. CDR1 and CDR2 from the germline V gene are MGHRA and YSYEKL. The CDR3 loop spans 15 amino acids. The CDR3 sequence: CASSPIQDGAPEAFF. CDR3 nucleotides: TGCGCCAGCAGCCCTATTCAGGACGGGGCCCCTGAAGCTTTCTTT.

There are many counts of this clonotype. CDR3 nucleotide sequence: TGTGCCAGCAGGGGGCAGAACTATGGCTACACCTTC. Translation: CASRGQNYGYTF. The J gene is TRBJ1-2, the V gene TRBV27, with D maybe TRBD1 (5 bases). This CDR3 region has 12 residues. V shed 6 bases and J shed 2 bases, with 7 bases lying between them. CDR1 is MNHEY, CDR2 SMNVEV, per germline (reference sequence).

This clonotype was found a few times. V gene TRBV7-2 combines with J gene TRBJ1-5, with D uncertain. Deletions cut 2 bases from V and 3 bases from J, with 11 bases between. Germline loops: CDR1 SGHTA, CDR2 FQGNSA. The CDR3 is 15 amino acids. CDR3 in amino acids: CASSLRVGLNQPQHF. The CDR3 DNA is TGTGCCAGCAGCTTAAGGGTGGGCCTCAATCAGCCCCAGCATTTT.

This clonotype appeared many times. This chain joins TRBV4-3 and TRBJ2-7; TRBD1 agrees at 9 bases. The V gene end was trimmed by 4 bases and the J gene end by 2 bases; junction bases not matched to a gene: 9. Germline V gene lookup returns CDR1 LGHNA and CDR2 YSLEER. The CDR3 length is 16 residues. In DNA, the CDR3 is TGCGCCAGCAGCCCCTCCCGACAGGGGGATACCTACGAGCAGTACTTC. Its protein product is CASSPSRQGDTYEQYF.

This clonotype was seen a handful of times. The rearrangement uses TRBV7-9 and TRBJ2-4, with D tentatively TRBD1 (6 bases). With 7 bases removed from V and 13 bases from J, the gap between germline ends came to 23 bases. Germline V gene lookup returns CDR1 SEHNR and CDR2 FQNEAQ (reference sequence). This CDR3 region has 14 residues. The CDR3 sequence is CASTRGGVNNEQYF. The CDR3 region has the DNA TGTGCCAGCACCCGAGGGGGAGTGAACAATGAGCAGTACTTC. Full variable domain (outside the CDR3, taken from reference TRBV7-9 and TRBJ2-4): DTGVSQNPRHKITKRGQNVTFRCDPISEHNRLYWYRQTLGQGPEFLTYFQNEAQLEKSRLLSDRFSAERPKGSFSTLEIQRTEQGDSAMYLCASTRGGVNNEQYFGAGTRLSVL.

The V gene is TRBV18, the J gene TRBJ2-1, with D tentatively TRBD1 (6 bases). The CDR3 runs to 14 residues. V shed 6 bases and J shed 10 bases, with 19 bases lying between them. Germline loops: CDR1 KGHSH, CDR2 LQKENI. The CDR3: CASSQGTGSYEQFF. CDR3 bases: TGTGCCAGCTCCCAGGGGACGGGGTCCTACGAGCAGTTCTTC. Complete variable domain (other parts from reference TRBV18 and TRBJ2-1): NAGVMQNPRHLVRRRGQEARLRCSPMKGHSHVYWYRQLPEEGLKFMVYLQKENIIDESGMPKERFSAEFPKEGPSILRIQQVVRGDSAAYFCASSQGTGSYEQFFGPGTRLTVL.

This clonotype showed up many times. This CDR3 reads CASSQDVTRGPEQYF. DNA of the CDR3: TGCGCCAGCAGCCAAGACGTTACGAGGGGTCCCGAGCAGTACTTC. The V gene is TRBV4-3, the J gene TRBJ2-7; D is perhaps TRBD1 or TRBD2 (5 bases each). Trimming took 0 bases from V and 6 from J, leaving 15 bases between them. Germline lookup yields CDR1 LGHNA and CDR2 YSLEER. The CDR3 has 15 residues.

The chain links TRBV12-5 to TRBJ2-7, with 7 bases that match TRBD2. The J call may be mistaken, given a closer DNA end match to TRBJ2-5. The CDR3 runs 15 residues. CDR1 is LGHNT and CDR2 is FRNRAP in the germline V gene. The CDR3 protein is CASAVGGVGRETQYF. DNA for the CDR3: TGTGCTAGTGCCGTGGGGGGGGTCGGCCGAGAGACCCAGTACTTC.

The V and J genes are TRBV3-1 and TRBJ1-1; D unresolved. This CDR3 spans 14 amino acids. Germline loops: CDR1 LGHDT, CDR2 YNNKEL (reference sequence). Trimming stripped 0 bases from V and 2 bases from J, with 7 bases between. The CDR3: CASSQDRYNTEAFF. In DNA, the CDR3 is TGTGCCAGCAGCCAAGACAGATACAACACTGAAGCTTTCTTT.

This chain links TRBV6-2 or TRBV6-3 with TRBJ2-1; D is undetermined. V dropped 6 bases and J dropped 8 bases, with 8 bases sitting between them. Germline V lookup: CDR1 MNHEY, CDR2 SVGEGT. There are 11 residues in the CDR3. This CDR3 reads CASSQIHEQFF. The CDR3, as DNA: TGTGCCAGCAGCCAGATCCATGAGCAGTTCTTC.

The table lists this clonotype with a few counts. This rearrangement joins TRBV2 to TRBJ2-1; weak D call: TRBD1 (5 bases). Germline V gene data show CDR1 as SNHLY and CDR2 as FYNNEI. The CDR3 runs 13 residues. V shed 4 bases and J shed 5 bases, with 9 bases lying between them. The CDR3, as DNA: TGTGCCAGCAGTGCGGGCAGGGACAATGAGCAGTTCTTC. This gives the protein CASSAGRDNEQFF.

This clonotype was seen a single time. The chain joins TRBV10-3 to TRBJ2-5; 7 nucleotides align to TRBD1. Germline loops: CDR1 ENHRY, CDR2 SYGVKD. This CDR3 spans 14 amino acids. The V gene end was trimmed by 0 bases and the J gene end by 11 bases; junction bases not matched to a gene: 9. CDR3 sequence reads: CAISESGQPYEQYF. The CDR3 bases are TGTGCCATCAGTGAGTCGGGACAGCCCTACGAACAGTACTTC.

V is TRBV14 and J is TRBJ1-1, with D tentatively TRBD1 (5 bases). V was clipped by 2 bases and J by 7 bases, with 11 bases between them. This CDR3 contains 13 residues. CDR1 and CDR2 from the germline V gene are SGHDN and FVKESK. The CDR3 coding sequence is TGTGCCAGCAGCCAATTTCGAGGGGTTGAAGCTTTCTTT. Translation: CASSQFRGVEAFF. Looking up the rest from reference TRBV14 and TRBJ1-1 gives the full variable domain: EAGVTQFPSHSVIEKGQTVTLRCDPISGHDNLYWYRRVMGKEIKFLLHFVKESKQDESGMPNNRFLAERTGGTYSTLKVQPAELEDSGVYFCASSQFRGVEAFFGQGTRLTVV.

As DNA, the CDR3 is TGTGCCATCAGTGGCACAGCTGGGGCCAACGTCCTGACTTTC. Residues: CAISGTAGANVLTF. This chain joins TRBV10-3 and TRBJ2-6; D unclear. CDR1 ENHRY and CDR2 SYGVKD come from the germline V gene. The CDR3 is made up of 14 amino acids. V was cut by 4 bases and J by 2 bases, with 6 bases left in between.

J is TRBJ2-1 and V is TRBV29-1; D is undetermined. The CDR3 has 12 amino acids. Germline lookup yields CDR1 SQVTM and CDR2 ANQGSEA. V was pared by 6 bases and J by 9 bases, with 15 bases between. In DNA, the CDR3 is TGCAGCGTCCCGAATCCCTTAGGTGAGCAGTTCTTC. It translates to CSVPNPLGEQFF.